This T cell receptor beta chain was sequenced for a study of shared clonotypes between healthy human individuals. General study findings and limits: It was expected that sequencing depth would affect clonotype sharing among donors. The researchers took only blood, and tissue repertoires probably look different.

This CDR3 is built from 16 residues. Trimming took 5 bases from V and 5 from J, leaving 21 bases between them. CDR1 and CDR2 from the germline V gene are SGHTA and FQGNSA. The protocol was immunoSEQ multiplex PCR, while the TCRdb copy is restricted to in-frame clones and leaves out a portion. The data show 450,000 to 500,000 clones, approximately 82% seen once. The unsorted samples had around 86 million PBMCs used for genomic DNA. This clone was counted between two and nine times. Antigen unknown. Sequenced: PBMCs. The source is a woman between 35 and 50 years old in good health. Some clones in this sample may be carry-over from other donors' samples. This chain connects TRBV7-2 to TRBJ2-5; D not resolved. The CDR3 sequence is CASSQSDLGWWETQYF. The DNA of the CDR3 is TGTGCCAGCAGCCAGTCGGACCTCGGCTGGTGGGAGACCCAGTACTTC.